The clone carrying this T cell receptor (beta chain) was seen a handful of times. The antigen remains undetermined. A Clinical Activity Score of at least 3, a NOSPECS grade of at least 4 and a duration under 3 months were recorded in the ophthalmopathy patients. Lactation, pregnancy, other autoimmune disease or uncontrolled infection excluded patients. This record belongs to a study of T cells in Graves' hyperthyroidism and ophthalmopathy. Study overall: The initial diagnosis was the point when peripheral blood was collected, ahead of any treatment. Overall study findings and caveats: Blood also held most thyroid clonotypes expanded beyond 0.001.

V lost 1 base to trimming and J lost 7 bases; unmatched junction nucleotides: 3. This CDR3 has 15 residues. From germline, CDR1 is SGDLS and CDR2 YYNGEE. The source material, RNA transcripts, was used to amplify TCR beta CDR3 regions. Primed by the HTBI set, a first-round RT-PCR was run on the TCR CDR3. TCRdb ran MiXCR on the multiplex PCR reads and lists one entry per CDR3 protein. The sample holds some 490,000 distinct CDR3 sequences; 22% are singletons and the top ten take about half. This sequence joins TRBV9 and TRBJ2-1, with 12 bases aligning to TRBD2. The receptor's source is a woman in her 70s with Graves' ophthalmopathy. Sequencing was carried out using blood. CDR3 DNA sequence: TGTGCCAGCAGCGTACTAGCGGGAGGGTCGAATGAGCAGTTCTTC. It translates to CASSVLAGGSNEQFF.